Below, 23 T cell receptor beta chains from the same sample are listed, as sequenced in a study of beta chain features in type 1 diabetes. Study-level points and caveats: Type 1 diabetes patients had TCRB CDR3s that were shorter (moderately but significantly so) in all four CD4+ subsets.

Sequenced material consisted of expressed TCRB transcripts (all of the isolated RNA was reverse transcribed). Only in-frame clones appear in the TCRdb table, and some are missing; sequencing was by immunoSEQ multiplex PCR. The profile shows over 300,000 clones, about a tenth of them singletons. No antigen is known for these receptors. The sequencing input was central memory CD4+ T cells from blood. Receptor source: a man in his thirties or forties with type 1 diabetes.

The gene calls are TRBV28 and TRBJ2-1; tentative D call: TRBD2 (6 bases). The CDR3 is 15 amino acids. Germline V gene data show CDR1 as MDHEN and CDR2 as SYDVKM. Trimming shortened V by 2 bases and J by 5 bases, and 13 bases separated the two germline ends. CDR3: CASSLAGNLNNEQFF. Written as DNA, the CDR3 is TGTGCCAGCAGTTTAGCGGGGAACCTCAACAATGAGCAGTTCTTC.

The chain joins TRBV21-1 to TRBJ2-3; TRBD2 reflects the table's D call only, with no check against the DNA. TRBV21-1 is assigned pseudogene status. CDR3 size: 18 residues. The CDR3 region has the DNA TGTGCCAGCAGCAATGCGCTAGCGGGGGGGCTAGACACAGATACGCAGTATTTT. Residues: CASSNALAGGLDTDTQYF.

This clone was counted between two and nine times. The chain uses TRBV11-3 and TRBJ2-5, with D perhaps TRBD1 (6 bases). Trimming removed 3 bases from V and 5 bases from J, with 16 bases in between. This CDR3 comprises 15 residues. From germline, CDR1 is SGHNT and CDR2 YENEEA. CDR3 sequence reads: CASSFRDMRRETQYF. CDR3 coding DNA: TGTGCCAGCAGCTTCCGGGACATGCGGCGTGAGACCCAGTACTTC.

The CDR3 nucleotides are TGTGCCAGCAGCTTATTACAGGGGGCCGGTGCTGAAGCTTTCTTT. Translated, it gives CASSLLQGAGAEAFF. V and J are TRBV7-2 and TRBJ1-1; 9 positions match TRBD1. V gave up 2 bases and J gave up 6 bases; unmatched junction bases: 7. Germline CDR1 reads SGHTA; CDR2 reads FQGNSA. The CDR3 is 15 residues long. The entire variable domain, with the rest obtained from reference TRBV7-2 and TRBJ1-1, is as follows: GAGVSQSPSNKVTEKGKDVELRCDPISGHTALYWYRQSLGQGLEFLIYFQGNSAPDKSGLPSDRFSAERTGGSVSTLTIQRTQQEDSAVYLCASSLLQGAGAEAFFGQGTRLTVV.

The J gene is TRBJ1-1, the V gene TRBV5-4; D perhaps matches TRBD1 (6 bases). The CDR3 is 15 amino acids. Trimming cost V 3 bases and J 1 base, with 13 bases left between them. Germline assignment: CDR1 SGHNT and CDR2 YYREEE (reference sequence). The CDR3 region has the DNA TGTGCCAGCAGCTCAGAAACAGGGCGGAACACTGAAGCTTTCTTT. Translation gives CASSSETGRNTEAFF.

This clone appeared a few times. This chain joins TRBV5-4 and TRBJ2-1; D gene uncertain. The CDR3 contains 13 residues. Germline-derived CDR1 and CDR2 are SGHNT and YYREEE (reference sequence). Between the trimmed V and J ends, which lost 2 bases and 4 bases, there was a span of 7 bases. CDR3 bases: TGTGCCAGCAGCTTCACCACTTACAATGAGCAGTTCTTC. Protein product: CASSFTTYNEQFF.

The sample holds a few counts of this clone. The same CDR3 also results from other DNA sequences found in this sample. V usage is TRBV18 and J usage is TRBJ1-1; the D is unclear. This CDR3 has 13 residues. Trimming took 3 bases from V and 3 from J, leaving 8 bases between them. In germline, CDR1 is KGHSH, CDR2 LQKENI. The CDR3 region has the DNA TGTGCCAGCTCACCCGCCATGGACACTGAAGCTTTCTTT. Encoded protein: CASSPAMDTEAFF.

V is TRBV20-1 and J is TRBJ1-1; D not certain. V was clipped by 8 bases and J by 8 bases, with 9 bases between them. Germline lookup yields CDR1 DFQATT and CDR2 SNEGSKA (reference sequence). The CDR3 has 9 amino acids. This CDR3 is CSRGKEAFF. As DNA, the CDR3 is TGCAGTCGGGGAAAAGAAGCTTTCTTT.

This clone was recorded a few times. This sequence joins TRBV7-9 and TRBJ1-2, with D maybe TRBD1 (5 bases). Germline V gene data show CDR1 as SEHNR and CDR2 as FQNEAQ (reference sequence). The V and J ends lost 6 bases and 8 bases respectively, with 13 bases between them. CDR3 length equals 12 residues. CDR3 in amino acids: CASSVGGWGYTF. CDR3 coding DNA: TGTGCCAGCAGTGTCGGGGGTTGGGGCTACACCTTC.

The chain carries TRBV7-6 and TRBJ2-2, with D unresolved. V was trimmed by 5 bases and J by 1 base, leaving 14 bases between them. CDR1 is SGHVS, CDR2 FNYEAQ, per germline. The CDR3 loop spans 16 amino acids. The CDR3 reads CASSESSSGNTGELFF. The CDR3 DNA reads as TGTGCCAGCAGCGAATCATCGTCGGGGAACACCGGGGAGCTGTTTTTT.

This clone was counted between two and nine times. The CDR3: CASSLAPGTEKLFF. DNA for the CDR3: TGTGCCAGCAGCTTAGCACCAGGGACGGAAAAACTGTTTTTT. V and J are TRBV7-9 and TRBJ1-4; tentatively, D is TRBD1 (5 bases). CDR1 is SEHNR, CDR2 FQNEAQ, per germline (reference sequence). V lost 0 bases to trimming and J lost 8 bases, with 10 bases between them. The CDR3 extends over 14 amino acids.

The chain carries TRBV23-1 and TRBJ1-1; TRBD1 matches at 8 bases. TRBV23-1 is an ORF for which the function is uncertain. Unmatched junction bases numbered 6, after V lost 0 bases and J lost 0 bases. This CDR3 spans 17 amino acids. The CDR3: CASSQSRGTGLNTEAFF. The CDR3 DNA reads as TGCGCCAGCAGTCAATCGAGGGGGACAGGCCTGAACACTGAAGCTTTCTTT.

The gene calls are TRBV14 and TRBJ2-3; D is undetermined. The CDR3 runs to 12 residues. Germline V lookup: CDR1 SGHDN, CDR2 FVKESK. Trimming left V 2 bases short and J 8 bases short, with 8 bases between. This chain's CDR3 is CASSQTRPTQYF. In DNA, the CDR3 is TGTGCCAGCAGCCAAACGCGTCCTACGCAGTATTTT.

This clone was seen more than once but under ten times. This chain links TRBV9 with TRBJ2-2, with 8 bases identical to TRBD1. The CDR3 runs to 17 residues. V shed 4 bases, J shed 1 base, and the junction held 9 bases outside the gene matches. From germline, CDR1 is SGDLS and CDR2 YYNGEE. CDR3 in DNA: TGTGCCAGCAGCCCTGACAGGGGCCCCCAGAACACCGGGGAGCTGTTTTTT. It specifies CASSPDRGPQNTGELFF.

This clone was detected only a few times. The chain joins TRBV7-2 to TRBJ2-5, with D maybe TRBD2 (5 bases). CDR3 length equals 13 residues. V was trimmed by 8 bases and J by 3 bases, leaving 13 bases between them. The germline gives CDR1 SGHTA, CDR2 FQGNSA. The CDR3 coding sequence is TGTGCCAGCGCATGGCAGAGGGAAGAGACCCAGTACTTC. This sequence encodes CASAWQREETQYF.

This clone was counted only a few times. The chain combines TRBV6-6 with TRBJ2-7; D is tentatively TRBD1 or TRBD2 (5 bases each). Trimming cost V 6 bases and J 6 bases, with 21 bases left between them. CDR3 length equals 15 residues. From germline, CDR1 is MNHNY and CDR2 SVGAGI (reference sequence). CDR3 bases: TGTGCCAGCAGCTACATCTCGGGACCCCAAGCCGAGCAGTACTTC. This translates into CASSYISGPQAEQYF.

This clone was counted a few times. The chain is built from TRBV5-6 and TRBJ2-1; D remains ambiguous. CDR1 is SGHDT, CDR2 YYEEEE, per germline. Trimming cost V 1 base and J 5 bases, with 10 bases left between them. The CDR3 covers 14 residues. The CDR3 coding sequence is TGTGCCAGCAGCTTGAACGGCGGCCACAATGAGCAGTTCTTC. Its translation: CASSLNGGHNEQFF.

This clone came up many times. The chain employs TRBV6-6 and TRBJ2-7; possible D gene TRBD2, 6 bases. V was pared by 7 bases and J by 5 bases, with 18 bases between. CDR1 MNHNY and CDR2 SVGAGI come from the germline V gene (reference sequence). CDR3 length: 14 amino acids. The CDR3 sequence: CASKETLGSHEQYF. CDR3 nucleotides: TGTGCCAGCAAAGAGACACTCGGGAGCCACGAGCAGTACTTC.

This chain uses TRBV7-8 with TRBJ2-5, with 8 bases matching TRBD2. Germline V lookup: CDR1 SGHVS, CDR2 FQNEAQ. The CDR3 contains 16 residues. V was clipped by 5 bases and J by 3 bases; unmatched bases: 11. The CDR3 reads CASSPGGAGIEETQYF. CDR3 nucleotide sequence: TGTGCCAGCAGCCCCGGGGGGGCGGGGATTGAAGAGACCCAGTACTTC.

On this clone: One base away lies a much larger clone, so this may be a sequencing read error. Other DNA sequences in this specimen translate into the identical CDR3. This chain uses TRBV7-2 with TRBJ2-2, with 11 bases identical to TRBD2. The V gene's germline CDR1 is SGHTA and CDR2 FQGNSA. The ends lost 3 bases at V and 0 bases at J; junction bases unmatched: 0. CDR3 length: 16 amino acids. The CDR3 loop is CASSLTSGANTGELFF. The CDR3 DNA follows: TGTGCCAGCAGCTTGACTAGCGGGGCGAACACCGGGGAGCTGTTTTTT.

This clone appeared a few times. The chain joins TRBV29-1 to TRBJ1-2, with D maybe TRBD1 (6 bases). The CDR3 has 13 amino acids. Germline CDR1 reads SQVTM; CDR2 reads ANQGSEA. V lost 3 bases, J lost 8 bases, and 16 bases lay in between. CDR3 sequence reads: CSVDSRTAEGYTF. The CDR3 nucleotides are TGCAGCGTTGATAGCCGGACAGCGGAGGGCTACACCTTC.

This clone has ten or more counts. The gene calls are TRBV9 and TRBJ2-1; 7 positions agree with TRBD2. Germline trimming cut 4 bases from V and 5 bases from J; bases unmatched to any gene: 6. CDR3 length equals 14 residues. Germline V gene data show CDR1 as SGDLS and CDR2 as YYNGEE. The CDR3 loop reads CASSLRDYDNEQFF. The CDR3, as DNA: TGTGCCAGCAGCCTACGGGACTACGACAATGAGCAGTTCTTC.

As regards this clone: At one of its ends the junction is not consistent with the germline gene, which may arise from a read error. The chain links TRBV6-1 to TRBJ2-5; D remains unclear. The CDR3 covers 10 residues. CDR1 and CDR2 (germline): MNHNS, SASEGT. This chain's CDR3 is CASREETQYF. The CDR3 region has the DNA TGTGCCAGCAGAGAAGAGACCCAGTACTTC.